This entry describes one TCR beta chain. From the PCR reads, TCRdb called clonotypes with MiXCR, one entry per CDR3 protein. This table has under 350,000 distinct CDR3 sequences, under 25% appearing once. Between the trimmed V and J ends, which lost 2 bases and 2 bases, there was a span of 10 bases. Germline values: CDR1 SGDLS, CDR2 YYNGEE. The CDR3 consists of 15 residues. The data are from a study of molecular identifiers for immune sequencing clone quantification. Input material: naive CD8+ T cells from blood, with Jurkat cell RNA spiked in. Subset noted: FACS-sorted CD8+CD4-CCR7+CD45RA+ naive T cells. The chain combines TRBV9 with TRBJ1-4; a weak D match, TRBD1 (6 bases). The TCR originated in a human donor in good health. Some libraries in this study had Jurkat cell RNA spiked in. The CDR3 is CASSVGRGTNEKLFF. CDR3 bases: TGTGCCAGCAGCGTTGGCAGGGGTACTAATGAAAAACTGTTTTTT.